The 20 T cell receptor beta chains reported below all come from one sample, sequenced in a study of spatial heterogeneity in lung cancer. Study observations and caveats: For expanded intratumoral alpha and beta TCRs, counts tracked tumor mutation counts.

Their recognized antigens are unknown. Sample time point: sample taken at primary tumor resection. TCRdb itself ran the 5' RACE reads through MiXCR, one entry per CDR3 protein. Of about 9,400 distinct CDR3 sequences in the sample, roughly 6.3% were seen once. The sequenced sample was lung tumor tissue, obtained at surgery. The receptor set was obtained from a male donor with early-stage non-small cell lung cancer.

This clonotype occurred many times. The chain links TRBV2 to TRBJ1-3; the D is unclear. The CDR3 has 15 amino acids. Germline values: CDR1 SNHLY, CDR2 FYNNEI. The V end lost 5 bases, the J end lost 0 bases, and 11 bases lay between the germline ends. The CDR3 nucleotides are TGTGCCAGCAGTCGCCCAAAGAGCTCTGGAAACACCATATATTTT. It yields the protein CASSRPKSSGNTIYF.

This clonotype was observed many times. V gene TRBV20-1 combines with J gene TRBJ2-5, with 10 bases that match TRBD2. V shed 4 bases, J shed 4 bases, and the junction held 12 bases outside the gene matches. The CDR3 runs 16 residues. Germline V lookup: CDR1 DFQATT, CDR2 SNEGSKA (reference sequence). CDR3 in DNA: TGCAGTGCTACTTACCTTAGCGGGGGGCCCGGAGAGACCCAGTACTTC. This codes for CSATYLSGGPGETQYF.

There are many counts of this clonotype. The chain has TRBV6-1 and TRBJ1-3; 10 nucleotides align to TRBD1. Germline CDR1 is MNHNS and CDR2 is SASEGT. V shed 4 bases and J 8 bases; nucleotides not matched to a gene: 5. CDR3 size: 14 residues. The CDR3 bases are TGTGCCAGCAGTGCTGACAGGGGGCTGCACACCATATATTTT. Its translation is CASSADRGLHTIYF.

This chain links TRBV4-1 with TRBJ1-4; the D is unclear. The CDR3 extends over 16 amino acids. V shed 3 bases and J shed 3 bases, with 14 bases lying between them. CDR1 and CDR2 (germline): MGHRA, YSYEKL. The DNA for the CDR3 is TGCGCCAGCAGCCAGGCCCCGACGGCCTCTAATGAAAAACTGTTTTTT. It yields the protein CASSQAPTASNEKLFF.

By share of the sample, this clonotype is medium-sized. The CDR3 bases are TGTGCCAGCAGGGCAGGGATTGCCACAGATACGCAGTATTTT. Protein: CASRAGIATDTQYF. This chain connects TRBV6-6 to TRBJ2-3, with D tentatively TRBD1 (5 bases). CDR1 is MNHNY, CDR2 SVGAGI, per germline (reference sequence). The V and J ends lost 6 bases and 2 bases respectively, with 12 bases between them. This CDR3 comprises 14 residues.

This clonotype was seen ten or more times. V and J are TRBV20-1 and TRBJ2-5; D is uncertain. The CDR3 runs 12 residues. V lost 3 bases and J 1 base, leaving 6 bases between the germline ends. Germline CDR1 and CDR2: DFQATT and SNEGSKA (reference sequence). The CDR3 reads CSARGIQETQYF. The CDR3 bases are TGCAGTGCTAGGGGAATCCAAGAGACCCAGTACTTC.

This clonotype has a count of ten or more. The rearrangement uses TRBV5-1 and TRBJ1-2; possible D gene TRBD1, 6 bases. From germline, CDR1 is SGHRS and CDR2 YFSETQ. The V end was cut by 4 bases, the J end by 12 bases, with 19 bases between. The CDR3 sequence is 13 residues long. The CDR3 DNA follows: TGCGCCAGCAGCCCCGGGACACAGGGAAGTGACACCTTC. It translates to CASSPGTQGSDTF.

This clonotype was seen many times. The rearrangement joins TRBV5-1 to TRBJ2-5; the D call may be TRBD1 or TRBD2 (5 bases each). Germline CDR1 reads SGHRS; CDR2 reads YFSETQ. The CDR3 extends over 15 amino acids. V was shortened by 3 bases and J by 4 bases, with 16 bases between the two germline ends. CDR3 sequence (DNA): TGCGCCAGCAGCTCCTGGGACGTCAGAGGAGAGACCCAGTACTTC. Protein product: CASSSWDVRGETQYF.

This clonotype occurred many times. This chain uses TRBV27 with TRBJ1-3, with D perhaps TRBD1 (6 bases). The V and J ends lost 2 bases and 3 bases respectively, with 11 bases between them. Germline CDR1 is MNHEY and CDR2 is SMNVEV (reference sequence). The CDR3 sequence is 15 residues long. The CDR3 DNA is TGTGCCAGCAGTTTACAGTACAGGGTTGGAAACACCATATATTTT. Amino acids: CASSLQYRVGNTIYF.

At least ten counts were recorded for this clonotype. The CDR3 DNA reads TGTGCCAGCAGTGGTCGACAGCGACCTACCTACGAGCAGTACTTC. Protein product: CASSGRQRPTYEQYF. The rearrangement uses TRBV2 and TRBJ2-7; D is perhaps TRBD1 (5 bases). Deletions cut 4 bases from V and 2 bases from J, with 15 bases between. Germline V gives CDR1 SNHLY, CDR2 FYNNEI. The CDR3 length is 15 residues.

This clonotype appeared many times. In nucleotides, the CDR3 is TGTGCCAGCAGCTTGGAAGGGCAGGGCCGAAACACCGGGGAGCTGTTTTTT. As protein: CASSLEGQGRNTGELFF. The chain joins TRBV5-6 to TRBJ2-2, with a tentative D call TRBD1 (5 bases). Between the trimmed V and J ends, which lost 0 bases and 2 bases, there was a span of 14 bases. Germline values: CDR1 SGHDT, CDR2 YYEEEE. This CDR3 contains 17 residues.

This clonotype was observed many times. The genes are TRBV24-1 and TRBJ1-2; no reliable D call. V lost 5 bases and J lost 8, with 8 bases in between. The CDR3 length is 11 residues. Germline lookup yields CDR1 KGHDR and CDR2 SFDVKD. The CDR3 region is CATSGADGYTF. CDR3 sequence (DNA): TGTGCCACCAGTGGGGCGGACGGCTACACCTTC.

This clonotype appeared many times. This chain uses TRBV5-1 with TRBJ1-4, with 7 bases matching TRBD1. This CDR3 spans 14 amino acids. The J segment lost 8 bases and the V segment lost 3 bases, leaving 7 bases of the junction unmatched. Germline-derived CDR1 and CDR2 are SGHRS and YFSETQ. The CDR3 region is CASSYSDREEKLFF. As DNA, the CDR3 is TGCGCCAGCAGCTATTCAGACAGGGAGGAAAAACTGTTTTTT.

This clonotype qualifies as medium-sized. This chain connects TRBV12-3 or TRBV12-4 to TRBJ1-3, with a tentative D call TRBD1 (5 bases). The CDR3 is 15 residues long. Trimming shortened V by 5 bases and J by 4 bases, and 15 bases separated the two germline ends. The chain's CDR3 is CASSPSRVAGNTIYF. In DNA, the CDR3 is TGTGCCAGCAGTCCTTCCAGGGTCGCGGGAAACACCATATATTTT.

This clonotype was seen at least ten times. This chain joins TRBV7-8 and TRBJ1-2; the D is unclear. There are 14 residues in the CDR3. V was trimmed by 2 bases and J by 2 bases, leaving 9 bases between them. Germline CDR1 SGHVS, CDR2 FQNEAQ. DNA for the CDR3: TGTGCCAGCAGCTTAACACAGAGAAACTATGGCTACACCTTC. Its translation is CASSLTQRNYGYTF.

This clonotype came up many times. The chain joins TRBV20-1 to TRBJ1-5; tentative D call: TRBD1 (6 bases). Per germline, CDR1 DFQATT and CDR2 SNEGSKA (reference sequence). This CDR3 has 14 amino acids. V lost 4 bases and J 6 bases, leaving 16 bases between the germline ends. The CDR3 DNA reads TGCAGTGCTATCCGAGGGGGGGCGAGTCAGCCCCAGCATTTT. Its protein product is CSAIRGGASQPQHF.

This clonotype was seen at least ten times. This chain joins TRBV20-1 and TRBJ2-1; 8 nucleotides agree with TRBD2. The length of the CDR3 is 15 residues. Germline CDR1 reads DFQATT; CDR2 reads SNEGSKA (reference sequence). Here the CDR3 reads CSAYSGTRISNEQFF. In DNA, the CDR3 is TGCAGCGCCTACTCCGGGACTAGAATCTCCAATGAGCAGTTCTTC.

This clonotype is classed as large. The rearrangement joins TRBV6-6 to TRBJ2-5, with TRBD1 matching over 7 bases. Germline lookup yields CDR1 MNHNY and CDR2 SVGAGI (reference sequence). The V segment lost 8 bases and the J segment 1 base; nucleotides outside the gene matches: 10. The CDR3 length is 15 residues. DNA for the CDR3: TGTGCCAGCCGGGACAGCGGAGTGGGCCAAGAGACCCAGTACTTC. Translated: CASRDSGVGQETQYF.

In this sample, this clonotype is medium-sized. V is TRBV12-3 or TRBV12-4 and J is TRBJ1-2; D might be TRBD1 (5 bases). The ends were cut back, 4 bases at V and 3 bases at J, with 9 bases in the middle. This CDR3 contains 13 residues. CDR3: CASSSSTDYGYTF. CDR3 bases: TGTGCCAGCAGTTCCTCGACAGACTATGGCTACACCTTC.

Ten or more counts support this clonotype. This chain connects TRBV20-1 to TRBJ2-5, with TRBD2 identical over 8 bases. Losses at the gene ends were 5 bases for V and 5 bases for J; bases not matched to a gene: 13. The V gene's germline CDR1 is DFQATT and CDR2 SNEGSKA (reference sequence). This CDR3 spans 15 amino acids. DNA for the CDR3: TGCAGTGCTCCGCGAAGAGCGGGGGACTTGGAGACCCAGTACTTC. This sequence encodes CSAPRRAGDLETQYF.